This passage covers 9 T cell receptor beta chains from one sample sequenced in a study of blood T cell repertoires in COVID-19. The table came from immunoSEQ multiplex PCR; TCRdb's copy has only in-frame clones and leaves some out. This repertoire shows under 200,000 clones, about four fifths found once; its top ten account for nearly 6%. Sequencing was done on a sample of peripheral blood. The receptor set was obtained from a woman aged 40 to 49 with COVID-19, enrolled during active disease.

This clone was picked up a small number of times. This chain links TRBV6-4 with TRBJ2-3; 10 bases line up with TRBD2. After removal of 6 bases from V and 4 bases from J, the junction contained 13 bases not matched to a gene. CDR1 and CDR2 (germline): MRHNA, SNTAGT. The CDR3 is 17 residues long. This chain's CDR3 is CASSPSSGSSIADTQYF. DNA for the CDR3: TGTGCCAGCAGCCCCTCTAGCGGGAGTTCTATCGCAGATACGCAGTATTTT.

The gene calls are TRBV25-1 and TRBJ2-7; 9 bases are a match to TRBD2. With 4 bases clipped from V and 3 bases from J, the junction kept 4 bases outside the gene matches. Germline V CDR1 and CDR2: MGHDK, SYGVNS. This CDR3 is 14 amino acids long. CDR3 in amino acids: CASSASGTSYEQYF. The CDR3, as DNA: TGTGCCAGCAGTGCTAGCGGGACTAGCTACGAGCAGTACTTC.

The chain recombines TRBV5-1 with TRBJ2-7; 9 bases agree with TRBD1. Unmatched junction bases numbered 2, after V lost 7 bases and J lost 0 bases. The CDR3 loop spans 13 amino acids. Germline CDR1 is SGHRS and CDR2 is YFSETQ. The CDR3, as DNA: TGCGCCAGCGGGACAGGGACCTCCTACGAGCAGTACTTC. This codes for CASGTGTSYEQYF.

The chain combines TRBV29-1 with TRBJ2-7; 8 bases agree with TRBD1. This CDR3 has 14 residues. With 6 bases clipped from V and 4 bases from J, the junction kept 11 bases outside the gene matches. CDR1 and CDR2 (germline): SQVTM, ANQGSEA. CDR3 residues: CSVDQGAAGYEQYF. The CDR3 DNA follows: TGCAGCGTAGATCAGGGGGCGGCTGGGTACGAGCAGTACTTC.

The V call is TRBV6-6, the J call TRBJ1-3; D not certain. Trimming took off 7 bases at V and 5 bases at J, with 12 bases between the two ends. The CDR3 contains 13 residues. In germline, CDR1 is MNHNY, CDR2 SVGAGI (reference sequence). CDR3 DNA sequence: TGTGCCAGCATTACAGACACCAGAAACACCATATATTTT. Translating it yields CASITDTRNTIYF.

This clone was seen just once. In nucleotides, the CDR3 is TGCGCCAGCACTAGGACTAGCGGGAGTCTTGGGGAGCAGTTCTTC. Its translation: CASTRTSGSLGEQFF. The chain combines TRBV5-1 with TRBJ2-1, with 13 bases aligning to TRBD2. Germline V gives CDR1 SGHRS, CDR2 YFSETQ. This CDR3 contains 15 residues. J was trimmed by 10 bases and V by 6 bases; bases with no gene match: 10.

The J gene is TRBJ2-7, the V gene TRBV6-5, with TRBD2 matching over 10 bases. V shed 5 bases, J shed 3 bases, and the junction held 7 bases outside the gene matches. The CDR3 length is 15 residues. Germline lookup yields CDR1 MNHEY and CDR2 SVGAGI. The CDR3 DNA sequence: TGTGCCAGCAGTCGAGGACTAGCGGATTACTACGAGCAGTACTTC. Protein: CASSRGLADYYEQYF.

CDR3 DNA: TGTGCCAGCAGCCGAGCGGGGGGTAACGAGCAGTACTTC. This sequence encodes CASSRAGGNEQYF. V gene TRBV14 combines with J gene TRBJ2-7, with TRBD2 matching 9 bases. This CDR3 has 13 residues. The ends lost 4 bases at V and 5 bases at J; junction bases unmatched: 3. CDR1 is SGHDN, CDR2 FVKESK, per germline. Variable domain in full (rest from reference TRBV14 and TRBJ2-7): EAGVTQFPSHSVIEKGQTVTLRCDPISGHDNLYWYRRVMGKEIKFLLHFVKESKQDESGMPNNRFLAERTGGTYSTLKVQPAELEDSGVYFCASSRAGGNEQYFGPGTRLTVT.

The chain uses TRBV5-1 and TRBJ1-2; D perhaps matches TRBD1 (5 bases). Germline loops: CDR1 SGHRS, CDR2 YFSETQ. V was pared by 0 bases and J by 2 bases, with 11 bases between. The CDR3 has 15 residues. CDR3 amino acids: CASSLGQTMNYGYTF. DNA of the CDR3: TGCGCCAGCAGCTTGGGACAGACAATGAACTATGGCTACACCTTC.